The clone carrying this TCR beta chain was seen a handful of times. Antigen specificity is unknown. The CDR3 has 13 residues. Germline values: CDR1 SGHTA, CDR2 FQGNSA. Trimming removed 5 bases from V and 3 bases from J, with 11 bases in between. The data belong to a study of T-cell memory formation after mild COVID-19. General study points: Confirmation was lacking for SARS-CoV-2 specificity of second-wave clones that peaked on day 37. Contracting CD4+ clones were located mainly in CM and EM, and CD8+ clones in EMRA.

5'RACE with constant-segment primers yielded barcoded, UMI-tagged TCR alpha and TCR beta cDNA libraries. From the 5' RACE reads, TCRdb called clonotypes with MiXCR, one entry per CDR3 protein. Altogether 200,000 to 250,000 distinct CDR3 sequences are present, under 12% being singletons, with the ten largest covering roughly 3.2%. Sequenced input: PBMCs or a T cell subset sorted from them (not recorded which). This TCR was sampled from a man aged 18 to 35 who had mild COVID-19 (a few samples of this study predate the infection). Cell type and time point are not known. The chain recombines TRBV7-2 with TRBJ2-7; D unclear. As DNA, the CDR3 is TGTGCCAGCAGCCCGGACGGGTTCTACGAGCAGTACGTC. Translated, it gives CASSPDGFYEQYV.